The present T cell receptor beta chain was sequenced within a study of CD8 T cells in ankylosing spondylitis. TCRdb itself ran the 5' RACE reads through MiXCR, one entry per CDR3 protein. The table includes roughly 180,000 distinct CDR3 sequences, over 10% detected once. The trim removed 3 bases at V and 10 bases at J, leaving 10 bases unmatched. Germline V gene sequence: CDR1 SGHDT, CDR2 YYEEEE. The CDR3 loop spans 15 amino acids. The rearrangement uses TRBV5-6 and TRBJ1-6, with TRBD1 identical over 7 bases. The receptor was isolated from a male donor with ankylosing spondylitis or in good health (not recorded which). Sequencing was carried out using blood, either unsorted or a sorted T cell fraction (not recorded which). CDR3 in amino acids: CASSSQGSPRSPLHF. The CDR3 bases are TGTGCCAGCAGCTCACAGGGGTCCCCACGGTCACCCCTCCACTTT.